A single sample is the source of the 15 T cell receptor beta chains below, sequenced in a study of beta chain features in type 1 diabetes (dated by TCRdb to 2016 to 2019). What the authors observed across the whole study: A moderate but significant shortening of TCRB CDR3 length was observed in type 1 diabetes patients in all four CD4+ subsets.

Library preparation was by the immunoSEQ multiplex PCR assay. All of the isolated RNA was reverse transcribed with the High Capacity cDNA Reverse Transcription Kit, so expressed TCRB transcripts were sequenced. TCRdb holds this immuneACCESS table with in-frame rearrangements only. Some clones are missing; in checked studies, unresolved V genes explain under half, and the rest has no known cause. The sample has fewer than 350,000 clones on record, 15% of them singletons. Roughly 0.015% of the sample comes from the top ten. No antigens are known for them. Sequencing was carried out using naive CD4+ T cells from blood. The sample's cell subset or site label is to be understood as: true naive CD4+ T cells. These receptors all come from a man younger than 35 with type 1 diabetes.

Only a few counts were recorded for this clone. V and J are TRBV2 and TRBJ1-5; D ambiguous. Per germline, CDR1 SNHLY and CDR2 FYNNEI. Trimming shortened V by 5 bases and J by 4 bases, and 6 bases separated the two germline ends. This CDR3 has 12 amino acids. CDR3 in amino acids: CASSRDNQPQHF. The CDR3 DNA sequence: TGTGCCAGCAGTCGCGATAATCAGCCCCAGCATTTT.

V and J are TRBV7-9 and TRBJ2-1; tentatively, D is TRBD1 (5 bases). Trimming removed 1 base from V and 5 bases from J, with 12 bases in between. The CDR3 extends over 15 amino acids. Per the germline V gene, CDR1 is SEHNR and CDR2 is FQNEAQ (reference sequence). CDR3 bases: TGTGCCAGCAGCTTAGGGGGTGACAGCCACAATGAGCAGTTCTTC. Translation: CASSLGGDSHNEQFF.

The V and J genes are TRBV18 and TRBJ2-1; D possibly corresponds to TRBD2 (6 bases). V was shortened by 0 bases and J by 10 bases, with 16 bases between the two germline ends. The CDR3 consists of 15 residues. Germline V CDR1 and CDR2: KGHSH, LQKENI. As DNA, the CDR3 is TGTGCCAGCTCACCACCCGGGGGAACCCTGGGGGAGCAGTTCTTC. Translation gives CASSPPGGTLGEQFF.

This clone was observed a few times. The gene calls are TRBV4-3 and TRBJ2-7, with TRBD1 as a possible D gene (5 bases). Trimming shortened V by 0 bases and J by 6 bases, and 12 bases separated the two germline ends. CDR3 length: 14 amino acids. Looked up from germline, CDR1 is LGHNA and CDR2 is YSLEER. The CDR3 region has the DNA TGCGCCAGCAGCCAAGAGGCAGGGTACCGCGAGCAGTACTTC. Amino acids: CASSQEAGYREQYF.

The chain is built from TRBV5-1 and TRBJ2-4, with D possibly matching TRBD2 (5 bases). CDR3 length: 14 residues. CDR1 SGHRS and CDR2 YFSETQ come from the germline V gene. V shed 4 bases and J shed 4 bases, with 12 bases lying between them. The CDR3 spells CASSPSSGKNIQYF. CDR3 bases: TGCGCCAGCAGCCCTTCCTCGGGGAAAAACATTCAGTACTTC.

The genes are TRBV9 and TRBJ2-3; 11 bases are shared with TRBD2. The CDR3 spans 15 residues. Germline V gene data show CDR1 as SGDLS and CDR2 as YYNGEE. The trim removed 3 bases at V and 4 bases at J, leaving 4 bases unmatched. The CDR3 bases are TGTGCCAGCAGCGCTGGGACTAGCGGTGCAGATACGCAGTATTTT. Translating gives CASSAGTSGADTQYF.

This clone was seen a few times. The chain combines TRBV6-8 with TRBJ2-1, with D perhaps matching TRBD1 (7 bases). V lost 5 bases and J lost 0, with 20 bases in between. CDR1 MNHGY and CDR2 SAAAGT come from the germline V gene. The length of the CDR3 is 18 residues. The CDR3 sequence is CASSPCTEGALSYNEQFF. CDR3 bases: TGTGCCAGCAGTCCCTGTACGGAGGGGGCCCTCTCCTACAATGAGCAGTTCTTC.

V and J are TRBV7-2 and TRBJ1-5, with D possibly being TRBD1 (5 bases). The CDR3 extends over 14 amino acids. The V gene lost 5 bases and the J gene lost 0 bases, with 8 bases spanning the gap. Germline assignment: CDR1 SGHTA and CDR2 FQGNSA. DNA of the CDR3: TGTGCCAGCAGCCCGACAGTTAGCAATCAGCCCCAGCATTTT. Protein: CASSPTVSNQPQHF.

This rearrangement joins TRBV5-6 to TRBJ1-2; 7 bases fit TRBD1. This CDR3 is 13 amino acids long. Germline CDR1 reads SGHDT; CDR2 reads YYEEEE. The V gene end was trimmed by 4 bases and the J gene end by 7 bases; junction bases not matched to a gene: 7. The CDR3 nucleotides are TGTGCCAGCAGCACCCGACAGGGATCTGGCTACACCTTC. Protein product: CASSTRQGSGYTF.

In this sample, this clone turned up a few times. The chain couples TRBV19 to TRBJ2-6, with TRBD2 as a possible D gene (5 bases). Germline CDR1 and CDR2: LNHDA and SQIVND (reference sequence). V was clipped by 4 bases and J by 5 bases, with 15 bases between them. The CDR3 runs to 16 residues. For the CDR3, the DNA is TGTGCCAGTAGTAGGTTAGCGACGGACTGGGCCAACGTCCTGACTTTC. It yields the protein CASSRLATDWANVLTF.

The gene calls are TRBV30 and TRBJ2-3; no clear D gene. The CDR3 extends over 12 amino acids. Germline loops: CDR1 GTSNPN, CDR2 SVGIG (reference sequence). V dropped 4 bases and J dropped 2 bases, with 7 bases sitting between them. CDR3 sequence (DNA): TGTGCCTGGACTACAGCCACAGATACGCAGTATTTT. It yields the protein CAWTTATDTQYF.

This clone was seen only a few times. The chain is built from TRBV18 and TRBJ2-5, with 8 bases that match TRBD1. Germline CDR1 KGHSH, CDR2 LQKENI. V was clipped by 6 bases and J by 1 base; unmatched bases: 4. The CDR3 consists of 14 residues. CDR3 sequence: CASSRQGPQETQYF. CDR3 coding DNA: TGTGCCAGCTCCCGACAGGGGCCCCAAGAGACCCAGTACTTC.

The rearrangement links TRBV19 to TRBJ1-1; TRBD1 might be the D (6 bases). CDR3 length: 11 residues. CDR1 and CDR2 from the germline V gene are LNHDA and SQIVND (reference sequence). V lost 3 bases to trimming and J lost 11 bases, with 10 bases between them. The CDR3: CASSIGTMAFF. For the CDR3, the DNA is TGTGCCAGTAGTATTGGGACAATGGCTTTCTTT.

This clone has only a few counts. The chain is built from TRBV7-9 and TRBJ1-1, with TRBD1 identical over 8 bases. J was trimmed by 0 bases and V by 5 bases; bases with no gene match: 17. CDR1 is SEHNR and CDR2 is FQNEAQ in the germline V gene (reference sequence). There are 19 residues in the CDR3. The CDR3 bases are TGTGCCAGCAGCCCAAGTTTAGATGGGACAGGCACCATGAACACTGAAGCTTTCTTT. This encodes CASSPSLDGTGTMNTEAFF.

V gene TRBV4-2 combines with J gene TRBJ2-2, with TRBD2 identical over 7 bases. The V and J ends lost 0 bases and 6 bases, in that order; junction bases with no gene match: 7. The CDR3 sequence is 16 residues long. CDR1 is LGHNA, CDR2 YNFKEQ, per germline. CDR3 DNA sequence: TGTGCCAGCAGCCAAGATCCAGCGGGAACCTCCGGGGAGCTGTTTTTT. Translation gives CASSQDPAGTSGELFF.